The 30 T cell receptor beta chains below come from one sample, sequenced in a study of glioma-infiltrating T cells (dated by TCRdb to the mid-2010s). Sequencing was carried out with an Illumina MiSeq. TCR alpha and beta CDR3 regions were amplified with the iRepertoire nested amplicon-rescue multiplex PCR (arm-PCR) platform from RNA. The raw public reads went through TCRdb reprocessing: fastp at Q25, MiXCR clone calling, in-frame beta chains kept. Duplicate CDR3 protein sequences are folded into a single record with the most common DNA and genes. Recorded for this sample are thousands of distinct CDR3 sequences; roughly 27% of them occurred a single time. 13% of the sample goes to the ten largest clones. Sequenced input: glioma tissue, nonneoplastic brain tissue, or PBMCs (not recorded which). These receptors all stem from a human donor with low-grade glioma or glioblastoma, undergoing nonglioma brain surgery, or in good health (not recorded which).

This clonotype is deemed medium-sized. The V gene is TRBV20-1, the J gene TRBJ2-7, with 7 bases that match TRBD1. Germline V gene data show CDR1 as DFQATT and CDR2 as SNEGSKA (reference sequence). Germline trimming cut 5 bases from V and 3 bases from J; bases unmatched to any gene: 13. This CDR3 region has 15 residues. CDR3 residues: CSAQDQGEPYYEQYF. CDR3 nucleotides: TGCAGTGCTCAGGATCAGGGGGAGCCTTACTACGAGCAGTACTTC.

This clonotype was seen ten or more times. The rearrangement links TRBV10-2 to TRBJ1-6; 9 bases align to TRBD1. Losses at the gene ends were 5 bases for V and 9 bases for J; bases not matched to a gene: 2. The CDR3 spans 13 residues. Germline CDR1 reads WSHSY; CDR2 reads SAAADI. As DNA, the CDR3 is TGCGCCAGCAGTCCGGACAGGGGTTCACCCCTCCACTTT. Protein: CASSPDRGSPLHF.

The rearrangement joins TRBV7-2 to TRBJ1-1, with 8 bases aligning to TRBD1. With 8 bases clipped from V and 10 bases from J, the junction kept 15 bases outside the gene matches. CDR1 is SGHTA, CDR2 FQGNSA, per germline. The CDR3 is 14 amino acids. The CDR3 DNA sequence: TGTGCCAGCCGCTGGACAGGGTGGCTGAGTGGAGCTTTCTTT. This codes for CASRWTGWLSGAFF.

The gene calls are TRBV20-1 and TRBJ2-1, with 10 bases lining up with TRBD2. The junction had 14 bases not matched to a gene; V was cut back by 1 base and J by 5 bases. Germline V lookup: CDR1 DFQATT, CDR2 SNEGSKA (reference sequence). The CDR3 runs 18 residues. Here the CDR3 DNA reads TGCAGTGCTAGAGTTCGCCCCCGAGGACTAGCGGTTGACAATGAGCAGTTCTTC. This sequence encodes CSARVRPRGLAVDNEQFF.

Judged by abundance, this clonotype is medium-sized. The chain is built from TRBV20-1 and TRBJ1-2, with TRBD1 matching over 7 bases. The CDR3 spans 12 residues. Trimming cost V 8 bases and J 8 bases; bases outside gene matches: 11. Germline V lookup: CDR1 DFQATT, CDR2 SNEGSKA (reference sequence). This CDR3 is CSTMGQSGGYTF. In DNA form, the CDR3 reads TGCAGTACTATGGGACAGTCAGGAGGCTACACCTTC.

This clonotype is large in the sample. V gene TRBV20-1 combines with J gene TRBJ2-3, with 9 positions matching TRBD1. V lost 4 bases to trimming and J lost 6 bases; unmatched junction nucleotides: 8. Germline loops: CDR1 DFQATT, CDR2 SNEGSKA (reference sequence). The CDR3 has 14 amino acids. CDR3: CSATGTGRADTQYF. The CDR3 region has the DNA TGCAGTGCTACCGGGACAGGGAGAGCCGATACGCAGTATTTT.

This clonotype was seen many times. V gene TRBV10-3 combines with J gene TRBJ2-7; weak D call: TRBD2 (6 bases). V lost 8 bases, J lost 3 bases, and 14 bases lay in between. This CDR3 contains 13 residues. Germline-derived CDR1 and CDR2 are ENHRY and SYGVKD. The DNA of the CDR3 is TGTGCCATCCGCGGGGATGGTTTCTACGAGCAGTACGTC. As protein: CAIRGDGFYEQYV.

This clonotype ranks as medium-sized. This rearrangement joins TRBV12-3 or TRBV12-4 to TRBJ2-1, with TRBD1 as a possible D gene (6 bases). The germline V and J ends were trimmed by 11 bases and 2 bases, with 16 bases remaining between them. The CDR3 has 14 amino acids. The CDR3 is CAATRRGPYNEQFF. DNA of the CDR3: TGTGCCGCCACCCGCAGGGGCCCCTACAATGAGCAGTTCTTC.

This clonotype is medium-sized within its sample. The J gene is TRBJ2-6, the V gene TRBV28, with D possibly TRBD2 on 6 matching bases. Trimming removed 5 bases at V and 1 base at J, with 15 bases between. Germline assignment: CDR1 MDHEN and CDR2 SYDVKM. The CDR3 loop spans 17 amino acids. CDR3: CASSPMGGRSGANVLTF. The CDR3 region has the DNA TGTGCCAGCAGTCCTATGGGGGGTAGATCTGGGGCCAACGTCCTGACTTTC.

This clonotype ranks as medium-sized. This chain links TRBV7-2 with TRBJ2-3; tentatively, D is TRBD2 (5 bases). The CDR3 loop spans 14 amino acids. Germline lookup yields CDR1 SGHTA and CDR2 FQGNSA. The V end was cut by 7 bases, the J end by 4 bases, with 15 bases between. The CDR3 spells CASISSNWADTQYF. CDR3 DNA: TGTGCCAGCATCTCTAGCAATTGGGCAGATACGCAGTATTTT.

The rearrangement joins TRBV7-2 to TRBJ1-5; a possible D gene is TRBD1 (5 bases). This CDR3 spans 15 amino acids. V lost 5 bases to trimming and J lost 3 bases, with 14 bases between them. The germline gives CDR1 SGHTA, CDR2 FQGNSA. CDR3 in amino acids: CASSHGTGDNQPQHF. CDR3 DNA sequence: TGTGCCAGCAGCCACGGGACGGGAGACAATCAGCCCCAGCATTTT.

By share, this clonotype counts as medium-sized. The chain has TRBV6-2 or TRBV6-3 and TRBJ2-7; 10 positions agree with TRBD1. The trim removed 2 bases at V and 3 bases at J, leaving 7 bases unmatched. The CDR3 is 16 residues long. Germline CDR1 MNHEY, CDR2 SVGEGT. CDR3 sequence: CASSYRPGQGLYEQYF. The CDR3 DNA reads TGTGCCAGCAGTTACCGTCCGGGACAGGGGCTCTACGAGCAGTACTTC.

The table lists this clonotype with many counts. The chain carries TRBV4-2 and TRBJ2-1; 15 positions match TRBD2. The junction had 8 bases not matched to a gene; V was cut back by 2 bases and J by 0 bases. CDR1 is LGHNA and CDR2 is YNFKEQ in the germline V gene. The CDR3 covers 20 residues. CDR3: CASSQRPGLAGGNSYNEQFF. CDR3 bases: TGTGCCAGCAGCCAACGCCCGGGACTAGCGGGAGGAAACTCCTACAATGAGCAGTTCTTC.

There are a few counts of this clonotype. The chain recombines TRBV7-2 with TRBJ2-7, with 8 bases identical to TRBD2. Germline values: CDR1 SGHTA, CDR2 FQGNSA. The CDR3 contains 19 residues. J gave up 3 bases and V 5 bases, and 21 bases lay outside the gene matches. In DNA form, the CDR3 reads TGTGCCAGCAGCCCCCGGGGGGGGGGGGGAGGGCTCCACGTCTACGAGCAGTACTTC. Its protein is CASSPRGGGGGLHVYEQYF. The variable domain in full, completed from reference TRBV7-2 and TRBJ2-7, reads GAGVSQSPSNKVTEKGKDVELRCDPISGHTALYWYRQSLGQGLEFLIYFQGNSAPDKSGLPSDRFSAERTGGSVSTLTIQRTQQEDSAVYLCASSPRGGGGGLHVYEQYFGPGTRLTVT.

By frequency in the sample, this clonotype is large (0.1 to 1%). V is TRBV7-2 and J is TRBJ2-3; D might be TRBD2 (6 bases). With 0 bases removed from V and 1 base from J, the gap between germline ends came to 8 bases. Germline CDR1 is SGHTA and CDR2 is FQGNSA. The CDR3 totals 15 residues. The CDR3: CASSLALARTDTQYF. Here the CDR3 DNA reads TGTGCCAGCAGCTTAGCACTAGCACGCACAGATACGCAGTATTTT.

This clonotype was picked up many times. V usage is TRBV4-3 and J usage is TRBJ2-7; the match to TRBD1 covers 11 bases. The V gene end was trimmed by 1 base and the J gene end by 5 bases; junction bases not matched to a gene: 4. In germline, CDR1 is LGHNA, CDR2 YSLEER. The CDR3 loop spans 15 amino acids. Here the CDR3 reads CASSQGTGGQHEQYF. CDR3 DNA sequence: TGCGCCAGCAGCCAAGGGACAGGGGGCCAACACGAGCAGTACTTC.

The sample holds many counts of this clonotype. The V gene is TRBV3-1, the J gene TRBJ1-6; D gene unclear. Germline CDR1 LGHDT, CDR2 YNNKEL (reference sequence). V lost 0 bases to trimming and J lost 16 bases, with 13 bases between them. The CDR3 length is 13 residues. The CDR3 bases are TGTGCCAGCAGCCAAGAGCACCGGGCATCTCTCCACTTT. This translates into CASSQEHRASLHF.

This clonotype was counted at least ten times. V gene TRBV12-3 or TRBV12-4 combines with J gene TRBJ2-1; TRBD2 might be the D (6 bases). CDR3 length: 15 amino acids. V shed 5 bases and J shed 6 bases, with 17 bases lying between them. The CDR3 loop is CASSPLGGVGNEQFF. The CDR3 DNA follows: TGTGCCAGCAGTCCTCTGGGGGGAGTCGGCAATGAGCAGTTCTTC.

This clonotype was observed at least ten times. This chain connects TRBV11-3 to TRBJ2-3; D remains unclear. Germline loops: CDR1 SGHNT, CDR2 YENEEA. The CDR3 length is 13 residues. Trimming took 5 bases from V and 0 from J, leaving 6 bases between them. CDR3 amino acids: CASSPGSTDTQYF. The DNA of the CDR3 is TGTGCCAGCAGCCCGGGTAGCACAGATACGCAGTATTTT. Based on the CDR3 plus reference TRBV11-3 and TRBJ2-3, the full variable domain is EAGVVQSPRYKIIEKKQPVAFWCNPISGHNTLYWYLQNLGQGPELLIRYENEEAVDDSQLPKDRFSAERLKGVDSTLKIQPAELGDSAVYLCASSPGSTDTQYFGPGTRLTVL.

This clonotype was counted at least ten times. This rearrangement joins TRBV12-3 or TRBV12-4 to TRBJ1-4; 8 positions match TRBD1. The CDR3 consists of 15 residues. V lost 0 bases to trimming and J lost 10 bases; unmatched junction nucleotides: 7. Here the CDR3 reads CASSLAPDRAGKLFF. The CDR3 nucleotides are TGTGCCAGCAGTTTAGCGCCGGACAGGGCAGGAAAACTGTTTTTT.

This clonotype has a count of ten or more. The gene calls are TRBV19 and TRBJ2-1; TRBD1 matches 7 bases. Unmatched junction bases numbered 8, after V lost 5 bases and J lost 10 bases. Per the germline V gene, CDR1 is LNHDA and CDR2 is SQIVND (reference sequence). The CDR3 consists of 13 residues. This chain's CDR3 is CASSLRQGGEQFF. The CDR3 region has the DNA TGTGCCAGTAGTCTACGACAGGGTGGGGAGCAGTTCTTC.

This clonotype is classed as medium-sized (0.01 to 0.1%). The V call is TRBV28, the J call TRBJ2-7; D is ambiguous. This CDR3 has 12 amino acids. V was cut by 3 bases and J by 0 bases, with 3 bases left in between. Per the germline V gene, CDR1 is MDHEN and CDR2 is SYDVKM. As DNA, the CDR3 is TGTGCCAGCAGTTTCCCCTCCTACGAGCAGTACTTC. It codes for CASSFPSYEQYF.

The chain uses TRBV5-6 and TRBJ2-3, with D hard to call. Germline CDR1 is SGHDT and CDR2 is YYEEEE. The CDR3 runs 14 residues. V dropped 4 bases and J dropped 4 bases, with 13 bases sitting between them. Here the CDR3 DNA reads TGTGCCAGCAGCGGGGAAGGAGCTTCAGATACGCAGTATTTT. This encodes CASSGEGASDTQYF.

This clonotype is deemed medium-sized. The V and J genes are TRBV6-2 or TRBV6-3 and TRBJ2-4; 10 bases are a match to TRBD2. In germline, CDR1 is MNHEY, CDR2 SVGEGT. This CDR3 has 16 amino acids. V gave up 6 bases and J gave up 1 base; unmatched junction bases: 6. CDR3: CASSPLAGRAKNIQYF. DNA for the CDR3: TGTGCCAGCAGCCCACTAGCGGGACGGGCCAAAAACATTCAGTACTTC.

This clonotype was seen ten or more times. The genes are TRBV2 and TRBJ2-4; tentative D call: TRBD2 (6 bases). The germline CDR1 and CDR2 sequences are SNHLY and FYNNEI. Trimming took 0 bases from V and 0 from J, leaving 12 bases between them. The CDR3 is 17 amino acids. The CDR3: CASSEALQGGAKNIQYF. CDR3 nucleotide sequence: TGTGCCAGCAGTGAAGCGCTTCAGGGAGGAGCCAAAAACATTCAGTACTTC.

There are many counts of this clonotype. The chain recombines TRBV30 with TRBJ1-5, with TRBD1 matching 7 bases. Looked up from germline, CDR1 is GTSNPN and CDR2 is SVGIG (reference sequence). V dropped 5 bases and J dropped 5; count of bases not matched to a gene: 6. The CDR3 length is 13 residues. As DNA, the CDR3 is TGTGCCTGGGGGATCAGGGGGGATCAGCCCCAGCATTTT. Translation gives CAWGIRGDQPQHF.

This clonotype was recorded many times. V and J are TRBV7-2 and TRBJ2-7, with D hard to call. The germline gives CDR1 SGHTA, CDR2 FQGNSA. The length of the CDR3 is 14 residues. V was shortened by 5 bases and J by 0 bases, with 11 bases between the two germline ends. Written as DNA, the CDR3 is TGTGCCAGCAGCGTCGGACGGCTCTCCTACGAGCAGTACTTC. It yields the protein CASSVGRLSYEQYF. Filled out from reference TRBV7-2 and TRBJ2-7, the complete variable domain reads GAGVSQSPSNKVTEKGKDVELRCDPISGHTALYWYRQSLGQGLEFLIYFQGNSAPDKSGLPSDRFSAERTGGSVSTLTIQRTQQEDSAVYLCASSVGRLSYEQYFGPGTRLTVT.

The rearrangement links TRBV4-2 to TRBJ2-5; 8 nucleotides match TRBD1. Losses at the gene ends were 6 bases for V and 2 bases for J; bases not matched to a gene: 5. There are 14 residues in the CDR3. CDR1 LGHNA and CDR2 YNFKEQ come from the germline V gene. Here the CDR3 DNA reads TGTGCCAGCAGTCGAGGACAGGGACAAGAGACCCAGTACTTC. It translates to CASSRGQGQETQYF.

This chain connects TRBV28 to TRBJ2-1; D gene ambiguous. The germline V gene encodes CDR1 MDHEN and CDR2 SYDVKM. The CDR3 has 13 amino acids. V lost 9 bases and J lost 5, with 14 bases in between. In DNA form, the CDR3 reads TGTGCCAGTTTACAGAACTTTCACAATGAGCAGTTCTTC. Protein: CASLQNFHNEQFF.

Sample share makes this clonotype medium-sized. The chain joins TRBV12-3 or TRBV12-4 to TRBJ1-1; D is undetermined. CDR3 length equals 14 residues. V lost 3 bases and J lost 2, with 10 bases in between. The CDR3 sequence: CASSFEAINTEAFF. In DNA form, the CDR3 reads TGTGCCAGCAGTTTCGAGGCGATCAACACTGAAGCTTTCTTT.